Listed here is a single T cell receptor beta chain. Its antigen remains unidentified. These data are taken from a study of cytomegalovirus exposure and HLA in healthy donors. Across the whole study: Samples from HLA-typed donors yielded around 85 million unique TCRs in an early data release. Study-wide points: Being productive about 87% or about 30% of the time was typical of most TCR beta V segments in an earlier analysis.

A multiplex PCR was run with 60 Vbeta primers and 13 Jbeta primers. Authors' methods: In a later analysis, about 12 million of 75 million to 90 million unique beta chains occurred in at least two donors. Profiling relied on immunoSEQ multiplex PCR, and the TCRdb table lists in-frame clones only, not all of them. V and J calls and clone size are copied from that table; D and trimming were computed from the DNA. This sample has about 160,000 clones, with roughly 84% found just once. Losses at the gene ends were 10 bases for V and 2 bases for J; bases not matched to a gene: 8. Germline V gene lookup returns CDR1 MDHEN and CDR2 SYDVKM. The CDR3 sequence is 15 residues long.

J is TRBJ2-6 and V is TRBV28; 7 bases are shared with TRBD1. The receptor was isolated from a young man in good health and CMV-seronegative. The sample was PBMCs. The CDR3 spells CAITTGKAGANVLTF. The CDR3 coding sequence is TGTGCCATCACGACAGGGAAGGCTGGGGCCAACGTCCTGACTTTC.